The rows below give T cell receptor beta chains drawn from one sample of a study of shared clonotypes between healthy human individuals. Profiling relied on immunoSEQ multiplex PCR, and the TCRdb table lists in-frame clones only, not all of them. The sample includes about 520,000 clones, roughly 95% seen only once; the top ten take around 0.066%. The sequencing input was naive CD4+ T cells sorted from blood. The receptor source for this set is a woman under 40 in good health. Both conserved end residues are part of each CDR3. The D gene is left open where the match is weak. Expanded clones get a size class; other rows say once, few or many, or leave the size out.

j_call: TRBJ1-3
d_call: NA
v_call: TRBV30
cdr3_length: 13
clone_size: NA
cdr3_nt: TGTGCCTGTCGGACTCGGCAGAGAAACACCATATATTTT
cdr3_aa: CACRTRQRNTIYF

j_call: TRBJ2-3
d_call: TRBD2
v_call: TRBV27
cdr3_length: 17
clone_size: NA
cdr3_nt: TGTGCCAGCAGTATCCGGGGACTAGCCATAATGACAGATACGCAGTATTTT
cdr3_aa: CASSIRGLAIMTDTQYF

j_call: TRBJ2-4
d_call: NA
v_call: TRBV7-8
cdr3_length: 21
clone_size: NA
cdr3_nt: TGTGCCAGCAGCTTAGTTCGAAGTTTGTCGACCTCGGGGTACACCAAAAACATTCAGTACTTC
cdr3_aa: CASSLVRSLSTSGYTKNIQYF

j_call: TRBJ2-1
d_call: NA
v_call: TRBV27
cdr3_length: 15
clone_size: NA
cdr3_nt: TGTGCCAGCAGTCTCTCGGGACTCCCCAAGAATGAGCAGTTCTTC
cdr3_aa: CASSLSGLPKNEQFF

j_call: TRBJ2-7
d_call: NA
v_call: TRBV11-2
cdr3_length: 17
clone_size: NA
cdr3_nt: TGTGCCAGCAGCTCAATCAACAGGGAGGCCCTTTGGTACGAGCAGTACTTC
cdr3_aa: CASSSINREALWYEQYF

j_call: TRBJ1-1
d_call: NA
v_call: TRBV7-2
cdr3_length: 16
clone_size: NA
cdr3_nt: TGTGCCAGCAGCTTAGGGTCCAGGGTAAGGAACACTGAAGCTTTCTTT
cdr3_aa: CASSLGSRVRNTEAFF

j_call: TRBJ2-3
d_call: TRBD2
v_call: TRBV10-2
cdr3_length: 15
clone_size: NA
cdr3_nt: TGCGCCAGCCGGACTAGCGGGAGCTTCCGGGATACGCAGTATTTT
cdr3_aa: CASRTSGSFRDTQYF

j_call: TRBJ2-1
d_call: TRBD2
v_call: TRBV19
cdr3_length: 21
clone_size: NA
cdr3_nt: TGTGCCAGTAGTACCTCCCCGGGACTAGGCCTAGTTATTAGCTCCTACAATGAGCAGTTCTTC
cdr3_aa: CASSTSPGLGLVISSYNEQFF

j_call: TRBJ2-7
d_call: NA
v_call: TRBV6-5
cdr3_length: 13
clone_size: NA
cdr3_nt: TGTGCCAGCAGTCGTGAGGGGGTCTACGAGCAGTACTTC
cdr3_aa: CASSREGVYEQYF

j_call: TRBJ1-3
d_call: TRBD1
v_call: TRBV5-1
cdr3_length: 15
clone_size: NA
cdr3_nt: TGCGCCAGCAGGGGGACAGGTACCTCTGGAAACACCATATATTTT
cdr3_aa: CASRGTGTSGNTIYF

j_call: TRBJ2-7
d_call: TRBD1
v_call: TRBV11-2
cdr3_length: 16
clone_size: NA
cdr3_nt: TGTGCCAGCAGCTTAGGTTCGGGACAGGGATCCTACGAGCAGTACTTC
cdr3_aa: CASSLGSGQGSYEQYF

j_call: TRBJ2-3
d_call: NA
v_call: TRBV6-1
cdr3_length: 13
clone_size: NA
cdr3_nt: TGTGCCAGTAGGGGGACTAGCACAGATACGCAGTATTTT
cdr3_aa: CASRGTSTDTQYF

j_call: TRBJ2-7
d_call: NA
v_call: TRBV2
cdr3_length: 11
clone_size: NA
cdr3_nt: TGTGCCAGTAGGACCACATACGAGCAGTACTTC
cdr3_aa: CASRTTYEQYF

j_call: TRBJ2-7
d_call: NA
v_call: TRBV5-4
cdr3_length: 13
clone_size: NA
cdr3_nt: TGTGCCAGCAGCGCGGACAGAATGAACGAGCAGTACTTC
cdr3_aa: CASSADRMNEQYF

j_call: TRBJ2-7
d_call: NA
v_call: TRBV2
cdr3_length: 14
clone_size: once
cdr3_nt: TGTGCCAGCAGTGAAGTAGCCACCTCCTACGAGCAGTACTTC
cdr3_aa: CASSEVATSYEQYF

j_call: TRBJ2-7
d_call: NA
v_call: TRBV6-5
cdr3_length: 16
clone_size: NA
cdr3_nt: TGTGCCAGCAGTTACTCAGCGTGGTTACGGACCTACGAGCAGTACTTC
cdr3_aa: CASSYSAWLRTYEQYF

j_call: TRBJ1-2
d_call: TRBD1
v_call: TRBV19
cdr3_length: 15
clone_size: NA
cdr3_nt: TGTGCCAGTATTAAGGCCCCACCAGGGACAGGTGGCTACACCTTC
cdr3_aa: CASIKAPPGTGGYTF

j_call: TRBJ2-7
d_call: TRBD2
v_call: TRBV19
cdr3_length: 19
clone_size: NA
cdr3_nt: TGTGCCAGTAGTATTGAAGGCGGGAGAAGGGGCACGGGGGCCTACGAGCAGTACTTC
cdr3_aa: CASSIEGGRRGTGAYEQYF

j_call: TRBJ1-4
d_call: NA
v_call: TRBV29-1
cdr3_length: 16
clone_size: NA
cdr3_nt: TGCAGCCTCGATCCTCATCGGGTTACAACTAATGAAAAACTGTTTTTT
cdr3_aa: CSLDPHRVTTNEKLFF

j_call: TRBJ2-7
d_call: NA
v_call: TRBV6-6
cdr3_length: 13
clone_size: NA
cdr3_nt: TGTGCCAGCCGGGGGGGACAGGACTACGAGCAGTACTTC
cdr3_aa: CASRGGQDYEQYF

j_call: TRBJ2-1
d_call: TRBD2
v_call: TRBV11-2
cdr3_length: 17
clone_size: NA
cdr3_nt: TGTGCCAGCAGCTTACGTGGGGGTAGCGGGAGGAACACTGAGCAGTTCTTC
cdr3_aa: CASSLRGGSGRNTEQFF

j_call: TRBJ2-2
d_call: NA
v_call: TRBV5-1
cdr3_length: 16
clone_size: NA
cdr3_nt: TGCGCCAGCAGCTTAATCGGAGGTGCTAACACCGGGGAGCTGTTTTTT
cdr3_aa: CASSLIGGANTGELFF

j_call: TRBJ1-2
d_call: TRBD1
v_call: TRBV28
cdr3_length: 14
clone_size: NA
cdr3_nt: TGTGCCAGCAGCCCCGGGACAGGGGTTTATGGCTACACCTTC
cdr3_aa: CASSPGTGVYGYTF

j_call: TRBJ1-2
d_call: NA
v_call: TRBV5-4
cdr3_length: 13
clone_size: NA
cdr3_nt: TGTGCCAGCAGCCACGCGGAGCTGCGTGGCTACACCTTC
cdr3_aa: CASSHAELRGYTF

j_call: TRBJ1-5
d_call: NA
v_call: TRBV6-4
cdr3_length: 13
clone_size: NA
cdr3_nt: TGTGCCAGCAGTGAGTACAAGAATCAGCCCCAGCATTTT
cdr3_aa: CASSEYKNQPQHF

j_call: TRBJ2-7
d_call: NA
v_call: TRBV2
cdr3_length: 12
clone_size: NA
cdr3_nt: TGTGCCGTCCGCTCCAGGGGAGGCGAGCAGTACTTC
cdr3_aa: CAVRSRGGEQYF

j_call: TRBJ1-6
d_call: NA
v_call: TRBV19
cdr3_length: 15
clone_size: once
cdr3_nt: TGTGCCAGTAGTGGAGAGGGCGTACTCAATTCACCCCTCCACTTT
cdr3_aa: CASSGEGVLNSPLHF

j_call: TRBJ2-5
d_call: NA
v_call: TRBV4-1
cdr3_length: 13
clone_size: NA
cdr3_nt: TGCGCCAGCAGCCAAACAGCCGGAGAGACCCAGTACTTC
cdr3_aa: CASSQTAGETQYF

j_call: TRBJ2-1
d_call: NA
v_call: TRBV4-1
cdr3_length: 16
clone_size: NA
cdr3_nt: TGCGCCAGCAGCCAAGTATTCGCTAGCTCCTACAATGAGCAGTTCTTC
cdr3_aa: CASSQVFASSYNEQFF

j_call: TRBJ1-2
d_call: NA
v_call: TRBV19
cdr3_length: 12
clone_size: NA
cdr3_nt: TGTGCCAGTAGTAAAGACCTCGTTGGCTACACCTTC
cdr3_aa: CASSKDLVGYTF

j_call: TRBJ1-1
d_call: NA
v_call: TRBV6-5
cdr3_length: 14
clone_size: NA
cdr3_nt: TGTGCCAGCAACAAGGGACGGATGAACACTGAAGCTTTCTTT
cdr3_aa: CASNKGRMNTEAFF

j_call: TRBJ1-4
d_call: NA
v_call: TRBV6-6
cdr3_length: 14
clone_size: NA
cdr3_nt: TGTGCCAGCAGTTACTCGTCCGGGGGAGTAAAACTGTTTTTT
cdr3_aa: CASSYSSGGVKLFF

j_call: TRBJ1-2
d_call: NA
v_call: TRBV2
cdr3_length: 13
clone_size: NA
cdr3_nt: TGTGCCAGCAGTGAACTACGGGAGAGCGGCTACACCTTC
cdr3_aa: CASSELRESGYTF

j_call: TRBJ2-6
d_call: NA
v_call: TRBV27
cdr3_length: 17
clone_size: NA
cdr3_nt: TGTGCCAGCAGTCCGGCCAGGGTATTATCTGGGGCCAACGTCCTGACTTTC
cdr3_aa: CASSPARVLSGANVLTF

j_call: TRBJ2-3
d_call: NA
v_call: TRBV29-1
cdr3_length: 12
clone_size: NA
cdr3_nt: TGCAGCGGCCACCGGGCCTCAGATACGCAGTATTTT
cdr3_aa: CSGHRASDTQYF

j_call: TRBJ2-7
d_call: TRBD2
v_call: TRBV18
cdr3_length: 15
clone_size: NA
cdr3_nt: TGTGCCAGCTCACCGGGGACTAGCGGGAGGAACGAGCAGTACTTC
cdr3_aa: CASSPGTSGRNEQYF

j_call: TRBJ1-5
d_call: NA
v_call: TRBV20-1
cdr3_length: 11
clone_size: NA
cdr3_nt: TGCAGTGCTAGATCAAATCAGCCCCAGCATTTT
cdr3_aa: CSARSNQPQHF

j_call: TRBJ1-5
d_call: NA
v_call: TRBV5-8
cdr3_length: 14
clone_size: NA
cdr3_nt: TGTGCCAGCAGCAGGGCTCAGGGAAATCAGCCCCAGCATTTT
cdr3_aa: CASSRAQGNQPQHF

j_call: TRBJ2-1
d_call: NA
v_call: TRBV6-4
cdr3_length: 15
clone_size: NA
cdr3_nt: TGTGCCAGCAGTCTACAGGGGGGGATCTACAATGAGCAGTTCTTC
cdr3_aa: CASSLQGGIYNEQFF

j_call: TRBJ2-2
d_call: TRBD2
v_call: TRBV13
cdr3_length: 16
clone_size: NA
cdr3_nt: TGTGCCAGCAGCCTGGGACTACATGCGAACACCGGGGAGCTGTTTTTT
cdr3_aa: CASSLGLHANTGELFF

j_call: TRBJ2-3
d_call: NA
v_call: TRBV5-1
cdr3_length: 12
clone_size: once
cdr3_nt: TGCGCCAGCAGCTTGGACCCAGATACGCAGTATTTT
cdr3_aa: CASSLDPDTQYF

j_call: TRBJ1-5
d_call: NA
v_call: TRBV28
cdr3_length: 14
clone_size: NA
cdr3_nt: TGTGCCAGCAGCGTGGGGTTTGGCAATCAGCCCCAGCATTTT
cdr3_aa: CASSVGFGNQPQHF

j_call: TRBJ2-5
d_call: NA
v_call: TRBV5-8
cdr3_length: 13
clone_size: NA
cdr3_nt: TGTGCCAGCAGCTTAGGGACTTGGGAGACCCAGTACTTC
cdr3_aa: CASSLGTWETQYF

j_call: TRBJ2-2
d_call: NA
v_call: TRBV6-4
cdr3_length: 13
clone_size: NA
cdr3_nt: TGTGCCAGCAGTGACCAGGAGGGCGGGGAGCTGTTTTTT
cdr3_aa: CASSDQEGGELFF

j_call: TRBJ2-1
d_call: NA
v_call: TRBV6-1
cdr3_length: 14
clone_size: NA
cdr3_nt: TGTGCCAGCAGTGGACTACTCAGCCACAATGAGCAGTTCTTC
cdr3_aa: CASSGLLSHNEQFF

j_call: TRBJ1-1
d_call: NA
v_call: TRBV9
cdr3_length: 14
clone_size: once
cdr3_nt: TGTGCCAGCAGCCCCCATGGGGCCAACACTGAAGCTTTCTTT
cdr3_aa: CASSPHGANTEAFF

j_call: TRBJ1-2
d_call: NA
v_call: TRBV27
cdr3_length: 17
clone_size: NA
cdr3_nt: TGTGCCAGCAGTCCCCGACTTGTGACGGCCGCAATCTATGGCTACACCTTC
cdr3_aa: CASSPRLVTAAIYGYTF

j_call: TRBJ2-3
d_call: TRBD2
v_call: TRBV11-3
cdr3_length: 15
clone_size: once
cdr3_nt: TGTGCCAGCAGCCCCGGACTAGCGGGCACAGATACGCAGTATTTT
cdr3_aa: CASSPGLAGTDTQYF

j_call: TRBJ1-5
d_call: NA
v_call: TRBV5-5
cdr3_length: 14
clone_size: NA
cdr3_nt: TGTGCCAGCAGCTTTGCGGACAGCAATCAGCCCCAGCATTTT
cdr3_aa: CASSFADSNQPQHF